This is a list of T cell receptor beta chains from one sample in a study of a mutant IDH1 vaccine in newly diagnosed glioma. This table comes from immunoSEQ multiplex PCR, and its TCRdb copy is limited to in-frame clones, with some not included. The sample shows about 64,000 clones, around 85% of them seen only once. Their recognized antigens are unknown. Sequenced here: PBMCs, sampled from a glioma patient whose treatment included an IDH1 peptide vaccine. These receptors were collected from a woman aged 45 to 65 with glioma. Both conserved end residues are part of each CDR3. D genes are given only for firm matches. Size is omitted from some rows. Given values are once, few, many or a class for expanded clones.

. TRBJ2-3 TRBV28 . CASGSESTDTQYF TGTGCCAGCGGTTCAGAAAGCACAGATACGCAGTATTTT
. TRBJ1-5 TRBV28 . CASTPFLAHQPQHF TGTGCCAGCACCCCATTCCTGGCGCATCAGCCCCAGCATTTT
TRBD1 TRBJ1-1 TRBV28 few CASSLPLQGALNTEAFF TGTGCCAGCAGTTTACCATTACAGGGGGCCTTGAACACTGAAGCTTTCTTT
. TRBJ1-2 TRBV19 once CASSTKANYGYTF TGTGCCAGTAGTACAAAAGCCAACTATGGCTACACCTTC
. TRBJ1-4 TRBV10-3 . CAISQERNEKLFF TGTGCCATCAGTCAGGAGAGGAATGAAAAACTGTTTTTT
. TRBJ1-2 TRBV7-9 . CASSLPSVRAQGYTF TGTGCCAGCAGCTTACCCTCTGTGAGGGCCCAGGGCTACACCTTC
TRBD1 TRBJ1-1 TRBV30 few CACQGARRTEAFF TGTGCCTGTCAGGGGGCGCGGAGAACTGAAGCTTTCTTT
TRBD1 TRBJ2-5 TRBV28 . CASSLSPRPDRASKETQYF TGTGCCAGCAGTTTATCGCCCCGACCCGACAGGGCGAGTAAAGAGACCCAGTACTTC
TRBD1 TRBJ1-2 TRBV2 . CASSTNRGGYGYTF TGTGCCAGCAGTACTAACAGGGGAGGATATGGCTACACCTTC
TRBD2 TRBJ2-1 TRBV5-1 . CASSLRGAAYNEQFF TGCGCCAGCAGTTTGCGGGGGGCGGCCTACAATGAGCAGTTCTTC
. TRBJ1-2 TRBV18 . CASSPATENYGYTF TGTGCCAGCTCACCGGCCACAGAGAACTATGGCTACACCTTC
. TRBJ1-1 TRBV28 . CASIGGFNTEAFF TGTGCCAGCATCGGGGGATTTAACACTGAAGCTTTCTTT
. TRBJ1-1 TRBV6-5 . CANLGGARCTEAFF TGTGCCAACCTGGGGGGCGCCCGGTGCACTGAAGCTTTCTTT
. TRBJ1-2 TRBV11-3 . CASSLDRAGPPYGYTF TGTGCCAGCAGCTTAGATCGGGCAGGGCCTCCCTATGGCTACACCTTC
. TRBJ2-3 TRBV2 . CASSRTVTDTQYF TGTGCCAGCAGTAGGACTGTCACAGATACGCAGTATTTT
TRBD1 TRBJ2-2 TRBV2 . CASSSSRQGGTGELFF TGTGCCAGCAGTTCATCGCGACAGGGCGGCACCGGGGAGCTGTTTTTT
. TRBJ1-1 TRBV5-1 . CASSLNSFMNTEAFF TGCGCCAGCAGCTTAAACAGTTTCATGAACACTGAAGCTTTCTTT
TRBD1 TRBJ1-5 TRBV11-2 . CASSPGQVFQPQHF TGTGCCAGCAGCCCGGGACAGGTTTTTCAGCCCCAGCATTTT
. TRBJ1-3 TRBV21-1 few CASSKGVGPDGNTIYF TGTGCCAGCAGCAAAGGGGTAGGGCCGGATGGAAACACCATATATTTT
. TRBJ2-7 TRBV29-1 . CSVAPAGTYAYEQYF TGCAGCGTTGCCCCAGCCGGGACTTACGCCTACGAGCAGTACTTC
TRBD2 TRBJ2-4 TRBV7-9 . CASSWDGLAGLAKNIQYF TGTGCCAGCAGCTGGGATGGACTAGCGGGGTTAGCCAAAAACATTCAGTACTTC
TRBD2 TRBJ2-2 TRBV5-6 few CASSRSAGGILSGELFF TGTGCCAGCAGCAGATCAGCGGGGGGGATTTTGTCCGGGGAGCTGTTTTTT
TRBD1 TRBJ2-2 TRBV2 . CAGRAGTGRTGELFF TGTGCCGGACGGGCCGGGACAGGGCGGACCGGGGAGCTGTTTTTT
. TRBJ2-3 TRBV2 . CASSGYSGTDTQYF TGTGCCAGCAGTGGGTATAGTGGCACAGATACGCAGTATTTT
. TRBJ1-6 TRBV7-9 . CASSPLGIGYNSPLHF TGTGCCAGCAGCCCCCTAGGAATCGGCTATAATTCACCCCTCCACTTT
TRBD1 TRBJ2-7 TRBV10-1 . CASSESRTGVGNEQYF TGCGCCAGCAGTGAGTCGCGGACAGGGGTTGGGAACGAGCAGTACTTC
. TRBJ1-1 TRBV5-1 . CASSDGPGPTEAFF TGCGCCAGCAGCGACGGCCCGGGTCCCACTGAAGCTTTCTTT
. TRBJ1-5 TRBV4-3 medium-sized CASSQNPNQPQHF TGCGCCAGCAGCCAAAACCCAAATCAGCCCCAGCATTTT
TRBD2 TRBJ2-3 TRBV5-1 . CASSFEGSGGQDTQYF TGCGCCAGCAGCTTCGAGGGTAGCGGGGGCCAAGATACGCAGTATTTT
. TRBJ1-5 TRBV2 . CASTEREDQPQHF TGTGCCAGCACTGAGAGGGAAGATCAGCCCCAGCATTTT
TRBD1 TRBJ1-5 TRBV4-1 . CASSQGDRENQPQHF TGCGCCAGCAGCCAAGGAGACAGGGAGAATCAGCCCCAGCATTTT
. TRBJ1-1 TRBV7-2 once CASSRDGRGNTEAFF TGTGCCAGCAGCCGGGACGGGCGTGGGAACACTGAAGCTTTCTTT
TRBD1 TRBJ1-1 TRBV30 few CAWSPRQGITEAFF TGTGCCTGGAGTCCACGACAGGGGATCACTGAAGCTTTCTTT
TRBD2 TRBJ2-7 TRBV6-6 . CASSGDPGTSGYEQYF TGTGCCAGCAGTGGGGATCCAGGAACTAGCGGCTACGAGCAGTACTTC
. TRBJ1-6 TRBV18 . CASSPPASYNSPLHF TGTGCCAGCTCACCACCGGCCTCCTATAATTCACCCCTCCACTTT
TRBD2 TRBJ2-1 TRBV6-4 . CASSGTSGGHNEQFF TGTGCCAGCAGTGGGACTAGCGGGGGACACAATGAGCAGTTCTTC
. TRBJ2-5 TRBV6-6 . CASSYGGTDPETQYF TGTGCCAGCAGTTACGGAGGGACTGATCCGGAGACCCAGTACTTC
. TRBJ2-7 TRBV6-1 once CASSEFKVDEQYF TGTGCCAGCAGTGAATTTAAGGTTGACGAGCAGTACTTC
. TRBJ2-3 TRBV5-1 . CASSLGGGTDTQYF TGCGCCAGCAGCTTGGGGGGAGGTACAGATACGCAGTATTTT
. TRBJ2-1 TRBV12-2 . CASRLVTHTGPNEQFF TGTGCAAGTCGCTTAGTCACCCATACGGGCCCTAATGAGCAGTTCTTC
TRBD1 TRBJ2-7 TRBV6-5 . CASSYLPGQAYEQYF TGTGCCAGCAGTTACTTACCGGGACAGGCCTACGAGCAGTACTTC
. TRBJ1-4 TRBV5-1 . CASSLTGRANEKLFF TGCGCCAGCAGCTTGACCGGCAGGGCTAATGAAAAACTGTTTTTT
. TRBJ1-2 TRBV15 . CATSRDLVAGERKGYTF TGTGCCACCAGCAGAGATTTGGTGGCGGGGGAACGAAAAGGCTACACCTTC
. TRBJ1-2 TRBV30 . CAWSGSNYGYTF TGTGCCTGGAGTGGTTCAAACTATGGCTACACCTTC